The rows below give T cell receptor beta chains drawn from one sample of a study of control samples from healthy donors and cancer patients. Only in-frame clones appear in the TCRdb table, and some are missing; sequencing was by immunoSEQ multiplex PCR. This sample yields roughly 200,000 clones, of which just under 95% are seen a single time; approximately 1.4% belongs to the top ten. Sequencing was carried out using blood. The receptors here all came from a man over 45 in good health. Each CDR3 is given with its conserved first and last residue. D genes are given only for firm matches. Clone size appears in some rows only: once, few, many, or a class for an expanded clone.

j_call v_call d_call cdr3_length clone_size cdr3_aa cdr3_nt
TRBJ1-6 TRBV3-1/TRBV3-2 NA 15 NA CASSQDGRVRSPLHF TGTGCCAGCAGCCAAGATGGTCGGGTCCGTTCACCCCTCCACTTT
TRBJ1-2 TRBV4-2 NA 15 medium-sized CASSHSQDTVYGYTF TGTGCCAGCAGCCACTCCCAGGACACTGTCTATGGCTACACCTTC
TRBJ2-5 TRBV5-4 NA 13 NA CASSPQSRETQYF TGTGCCAGCAGCCCGCAAAGCAGAGAGACCCAGTACTTC
TRBJ1-5 TRBV7-9 TRBD1 15 NA CASRHTGDGNQPQHF TGTGCCAGCAGACACACAGGGGATGGCAATCAGCCCCAGCATTTT
TRBJ1-1 TRBV5-4 TRBD1 14 NA CASSLVDRGSEAFF TGTGCCAGCAGCTTGGTGGACAGGGGATCTGAAGCTTTCTTT
TRBJ1-3 TRBV6-5 NA 13 NA CASTERGGNTIYF TGTGCCAGCACCGAACGGGGTGGAAACACCATATATTTT
TRBJ1-5 TRBV2 TRBD1 14 NA CASSEGTGNQPQHF TGTGCCAGCAGTGAAGGGACAGGGAATCAGCCCCAGCATTTT
TRBJ1-1 TRBV6-5 NA 13 NA CASSFGSNTEAFF TGTGCCAGCAGTTTCGGGAGTAACACTGAAGCTTTCTTT
TRBJ1-6 TRBV10-2 NA 13 NA CASSVLRNSPLHF TGCGCCAGCAGCGTCCTAAGAAATTCACCCCTCCACTTT
TRBJ1-2 TRBV3-1/TRBV3-2 NA 11 NA CASSQGFGYTF TGTGCCAGCAGCCAGGGGTTTGGCTACACCTTC
TRBJ1-2 TRBV10-3 TRBD1 13 NA CAITGTGVYGYTF TGTGCCATTACCGGGACAGGGGTCTATGGCTACACCTTC
TRBJ2-1 TRBV10-3 NA 15 NA CAISRSPDSYNEQFF TGTGCCATCAGCAGGTCGCCGGACTCCTACAATGAGCAGTTCTTC
TRBJ1-1 TRBV7-7 NA 13 NA CASSLKRDTEAFF TGTGCCAGCAGCTTAAAAAGGGACACTGAAGCTTTCTTT
TRBJ2-7 TRBV7-9 TRBD2 13 NA CASSSSGGAGQYF TGTGCCAGCAGCTCGAGCGGGGGGGCTGGGCAGTACTTC
TRBJ2-5 TRBV6-5 NA 13 NA CASRMTVRETQYF TGTGCCAGCAGGATGACAGTCAGAGAGACCCAGTACTTC
TRBJ2-3 TRBV5-1 NA 18 NA CASSLGGGTAASWDTQYF TGCGCCAGCAGCTTGGGGGGTGGGACTGCAGCCTCTTGGGATACGCAGTATTTT
TRBJ1-6 TRBV2 NA 14 few CASSEGAVGSPLHF TGTGCCAGCAGTGAAGGGGCAGTGGGTTCACCCCTCCACTTT
TRBJ1-1 TRBV11-2 NA 14 NA CASSPTVGSLKNVF TGTGCCAGCTCTCCCACCGTGGGGAGCCTTAAGAATGTCTTT
TRBJ2-5 TRBV11-3 NA 13 NA CASSLSTAETQYF TGTGCCAGCAGCTTAAGCACCGCCGAGACCCAGTACTTC
TRBJ2-5 TRBV3-1/TRBV3-2 TRBD1 16 NA CASSQVGQGARETQYF TGTGCCAGCAGCCAAGTAGGACAGGGGGCGAGAGAGACCCAGTACTTC
TRBJ2-7 TRBV11-2 NA 14 NA CASSLEARAGEQYF TGTGCCAGCAGCTTAGAAGCGCGGGCGGGCGAGCAGTACTTC
TRBJ1-2 TRBV5-1 TRBD1 17 NA CASSPLPGTGGSGGYTF TGCGCCAGCAGCCCTTTACCGGGGACAGGGGGCTCCGGTGGCTACACCTTC
TRBJ2-2 TRBV4-3 TRBD1 17 NA CASSQAPGGPNTGELFF TGCGCCAGCAGCCAAGCCCCAGGGGGCCCGAACACCGGGGAGCTGTTTTTT
TRBJ1-2 TRBV12-3/TRBV12-4 TRBD1 13 once CASSQGQFYGYTF TGTGCCAGCAGCCAGGGACAGTTCTATGGCTACACCTTC
TRBJ1-5 TRBV11-2 NA 18 NA CASSLDRVGRGSNQPQHF TGTGCCAGCAGCTTAGATCGAGTAGGCAGGGGAAGCAATCAGCCCCAGCATTTT
TRBJ1-2 TRBV23-1 NA 12 NA CASNPRPYGYTF TGCGCCAGCAACCCTCGACCGTATGGCTACACCTTC
TRBJ1-1 TRBV7-6 NA 16 NA CASSPSGGGVYGEAFF TGTGCCAGCAGTCCCAGCGGGGGGGGCGTGTACGGGGAAGCTTTCTTT
TRBJ2-7 TRBV9 NA 14 NA CASSVEHRSYEQYF TGTGCCAGCAGCGTAGAACACCGCTCCTACGAGCAGTACTTC
TRBJ1-6 TRBV15 NA 16 NA CATSRDRVVNNSPLHF TGTGCCACCAGCAGAGATCGGGTAGTTAATAATTCACCCCTCCACTTT
TRBJ1-1 TRBV5-1 TRBD1 13 NA CASREQGPTEAFF TGCGCCAGCAGGGAACAGGGGCCCACTGAAGCTTTCTTT
TRBJ1-2 TRBV6-5 NA 14 NA CASGPARTDYGYTF TGTGCCAGCGGACCGGCCCGGACAGACTATGGCTACACCTTC
TRBJ2-3 TRBV18 NA 13 once CASSLGGQDTQYF TGTGCCAGCTCTTTGGGGGGTCAAGATACGCAGTATTTT
TRBJ2-5 TRBV7-3 NA 14 NA CASSPSGPGETQYF TGTGCCAGCAGCCCCTCGGGGCCCGGAGAGACCCAGTACTTC
TRBJ1-5 TRBV10-2 TRBD1 14 NA CASSESRGQGPQHF TGCGCCAGCAGTGAGTCGCGGGGACAGGGTCCCCAGCATTTT
TRBJ2-6 TRBV7-9 TRBD2 18 NA CASSLVTSGGPGANVLTF TGTGCCAGCAGCTTAGTGACTAGCGGGGGCCCTGGGGCCAACGTCCTGACTTTC
TRBJ1-3 TRBV5-1 NA 14 NA CASSLTAGANTIYF TGCGCCAGCAGCTTGACGGCAGGGGCAAACACCATATATTTT
TRBJ1-5 TRBV29-1 NA 14 NA CSPRSRGSNQPQHF TGCAGCCCCAGGTCACGGGGAAGCAATCAGCCCCAGCATTTT
TRBJ2-7 TRBV9 TRBD1 16 NA CASSVGSTGQVIEQYF TGTGCCAGCAGCGTAGGGTCAACCGGACAGGTTATCGAGCAGTACTTC
TRBJ1-1 TRBV30 NA 13 NA CAWGRDTVTEAFF TGTGCCTGGGGCCGGGACACAGTCACTGAAGCTTTCTTT
TRBJ1-3 TRBV6-5 TRBD1 15 few CASGQTGGSGNTIYF TGTGCCAGCGGACAGACAGGGGGCAGTGGAAACACCATATATTTT
TRBJ2-5 TRBV30 NA 15 NA CAWSVGRGIQETQYF TGTGCCTGGAGTGTAGGCCGGGGGATCCAAGAGACCCAGTACTTC
TRBJ1-2 TRBV29-1 NA 13 NA CSVVVTTNYGYTF TGCAGCGTTGTGGTCACAACTAACTATGGCTACACCTTC
TRBJ2-5 TRBV7-2 TRBD2 14 few CASSLRGGSETQYF TGTGCCAGCAGTCTACGGGGGGGGTCGGAGACCCAGTACTTC
TRBJ2-3 TRBV3-1/TRBV3-2 TRBD2 14 NA CASSPLAGTDTQYF TGTGCCAGCAGCCCGCTAGCGGGGACAGATACGCAGTATTTT
TRBJ2-7 TRBV30 NA 16 once CAWSVILGGRGGEQYF TGTGCCTGGAGTGTAATCTTAGGGGGCAGGGGGGGCGAGCAGTACTTC
TRBJ2-2 TRBV7-8 NA 14 NA CASSLGSNSGELFF TGTGCCAGCAGCCTAGGAAGCAACTCCGGGGAGCTGTTTTTT
TRBJ1-3 TRBV2 NA 15 NA CASIFRGPSGNTIYF TGTGCCAGCATCTTCCGGGGCCCCTCTGGAAACACCATATATTTT
TRBJ2-1 TRBV19 TRBD2 16 NA CASSSPGGGAINEQFF TGTGCCAGTAGTAGCCCGGGCGGGGGGGCCATCAATGAGCAGTTCTTC
TRBJ1-1 TRBV7-9 NA 14 NA CASSLEGGYTEAFF TGTGCCAGCAGCTTAGAAGGTGGGTACACTGAAGCTTTCTTT
TRBJ1-2 TRBV18 NA 15 NA CASSPLPGTDYGYTF TGTGCCAGCTCACCACTACCCGGGACGGACTATGGCTACACCTTC
TRBJ1-1 TRBV25-1 TRBD1 15 NA CASSMGGQGNTEAFF TGTGCCAGCAGTATGGGCGGACAGGGGAACACTGAAGCTTTCTTT
TRBJ1-5 TRBV6-2/TRBV6-3 NA 12 NA CASSYWSGRQHF TGTGCCAGCAGTTACTGGTCAGGTCGACAGCATTTT